A single sample is the source of the 9 T cell receptor beta chains below, sequenced in a study of CD8 T cells in ankylosing spondylitis. MiXCR was run by TCRdb on the 5' RACE reads, yielding one entry per CDR3 protein. The repertoire holds over 130,000 distinct CDR3 sequences, with 40% to 50% as singletons. The material sequenced was synovial fluid, either unsorted or a sorted T cell fraction (not recorded which). The source of these receptors is a male donor with ankylosing spondylitis.

The sample holds one count of this clonotype. The genes are TRBV28 and TRBJ2-3; the match to TRBD2 covers 10 bases. V lost 4 bases, J lost 5 bases, and 9 bases stayed unmatched. Germline CDR1 reads MDHEN; CDR2 reads SYDVKM. This CDR3 contains 16 residues. This chain's CDR3 is CASSSSGRARRDTQYF. CDR3 sequence (DNA): TGTGCCAGCAGTTCCAGCGGGAGGGCCCGCAGAGATACGCAGTATTTT.

This clonotype was seen a handful of times. This chain links TRBV29-1 with TRBJ1-4, with D unclear. This CDR3 comprises 13 residues. V dropped 4 bases and J dropped 7 bases, with 13 bases sitting between them. CDR1 is SQVTM, CDR2 ANQGSEA, per germline. CDR3 protein: CSVVGPEGEKLFF. CDR3 sequence (DNA): TGCAGCGTTGTTGGGCCTGAGGGTGAAAAACTGTTTTTT.

This clonotype occurred once. The CDR3 loop reads CASSTETSGRGRIINNEQFF. CDR3 coding DNA: TGTGCCAGCAGTACCGAGACTAGCGGGAGGGGGCGGATAATAAACAATGAGCAGTTCTTC. V gene TRBV12-3 or TRBV12-4 combines with J gene TRBJ2-1; TRBD2 agrees at 14 bases. The CDR3 extends over 20 amino acids. V shed 5 bases and J 5 bases; nucleotides not matched to a gene: 17.

The chain combines TRBV11-2 with TRBJ2-3; 15 nucleotides align to TRBD2. This CDR3 region has 18 residues. From germline, CDR1 is SGHAT and CDR2 FQNNGV. J lost 1 base, V lost 5 bases, and 7 bases had no gene match. The CDR3 sequence: CASSPGLAGGPGTDTQYF. The DNA for the CDR3 is TGTGCCAGCAGCCCTGGACTAGCGGGAGGGCCGGGCACAGATACGCAGTATTTT. The full variable domain, with the rest looked up from reference TRBV11-2 and TRBJ2-3, is EAGVAQSPRYKIIEKRQSVAFWCNPISGHATLYWYQQILGQGPKLLIQFQNNGVVDDSQLPKDRFSAERLKGVDSTLKIQPAKLEDSAVYLCASSPGLAGGPGTDTQYFGPGTRLTVL.

This chain uses TRBV4-1 with TRBJ1-5; D is undetermined. The CDR3 length is 14 residues. The V gene's germline CDR1 is MGHRA and CDR2 YSYEKL. The germline V and J ends were trimmed by 0 bases and 4 bases, with 7 bases remaining between them. The CDR3 here is CASSQDNVNQPQHF. CDR3 bases: TGCGCCAGCAGCCAAGATAACGTTAATCAGCCCCAGCATTTT.

This clonotype was observed a handful of times. V usage is TRBV7-8 and J usage is TRBJ2-7; D not resolved. CDR1 is SGHVS, CDR2 FQNEAQ, per germline. V gave up 4 bases and J gave up 2 bases, with 12 bases separating them. The CDR3 has 14 residues. For the CDR3, the DNA is TGTGCCAGCAGCTCCACTGGGTACGCCTACGAGCAGTACTTC. Protein: CASSSTGYAYEQYF.

V usage is TRBV27 and J usage is TRBJ1-2; no clear D. CDR3 length equals 14 residues. Trimming stripped 4 bases from V and 2 bases from J, with 11 bases between. Germline V CDR1 and CDR2: MNHEY, SMNVEV (reference sequence). The CDR3 sequence is CASSSAARNYGYTF. The DNA for the CDR3 is TGTGCCAGCAGTTCGGCGGCCAGGAACTATGGCTACACCTTC.

This chain joins TRBV7-4 and TRBJ1-1; D is ambiguous. Per the germline V gene, CDR1 is SGHVT and CDR2 is SQSDAQ. V was shortened by 6 bases and J by 4 bases, with 21 bases between the two germline ends. The CDR3 totals 16 residues. CDR3 region: CASRGRTPEIGTEAFF. Here the CDR3 DNA reads TGTGCCAGCAGAGGGAGAACCCCGGAGATCGGCACTGAAGCTTTCTTT.

This clonotype came up a few times. This chain links TRBV6-1 with TRBJ1-2, with a weak D call TRBD1 (6 bases). The CDR3 has 14 residues. CDR1 is MNHNS and CDR2 is SASEGT in the germline V gene. Trimming left V 2 bases short and J 7 bases short, with 14 bases between. The chain's CDR3 is CASSEYPRGGGYTF. DNA of the CDR3: TGTGCCAGCAGTGAATATCCCAGGGGAGGTGGCTACACCTTC.